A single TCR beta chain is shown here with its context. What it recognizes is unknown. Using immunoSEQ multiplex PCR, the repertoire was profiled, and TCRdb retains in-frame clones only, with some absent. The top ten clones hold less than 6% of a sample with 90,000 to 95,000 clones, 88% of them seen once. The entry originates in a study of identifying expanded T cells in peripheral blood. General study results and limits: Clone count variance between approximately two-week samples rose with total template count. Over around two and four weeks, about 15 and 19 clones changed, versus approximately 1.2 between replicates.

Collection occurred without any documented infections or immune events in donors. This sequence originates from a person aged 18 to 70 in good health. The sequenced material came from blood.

CDR3 bases: TGTGCCAGCAGCTATGGGGCGGGACTAGGGCGCAATGAGCAGTTCTTC. It specifies CASSYGAGLGRNEQFF. This chain connects TRBV13 to TRBJ2-1, with 8 bases identical to TRBD2. V lost 4 bases to trimming and J lost 6 bases; unmatched junction nucleotides: 11. The germline V gene encodes CDR1 PRHDT and CDR2 FYEKMQ (reference sequence). The CDR3 is 16 amino acids.